The following is a TCR beta chain sequence with its context. V lost 0 bases to trimming and J lost 8 bases; unmatched junction nucleotides: 7. CDR1 is SGDLS and CDR2 is YYNGEE in the germline V gene. The CDR3 runs to 15 residues. TCRdb recomputed calls from the 5' RACE reads with MiXCR, one row per CDR3 protein. The repertoire consists of fewer than 250,000 distinct CDR3 sequences, with over 30% occurring once and the leading ten covering around 4.5%. This specimen belongs to a study of CD8 T cells in ankylosing spondylitis. Sequenced material: blood, either unsorted or a sorted T cell fraction (not recorded which). The chain uses TRBV9 and TRBJ2-1; 8 bases fit TRBD2. The clonotype originates from a male donor with ankylosing spondylitis or in good health (not recorded which). The CDR3 protein is CASSVAGGLNDEQFF. Here the CDR3 DNA reads TGTGCCAGCAGCGTAGCGGGGGGGCTTAATGATGAGCAGTTCTTC.